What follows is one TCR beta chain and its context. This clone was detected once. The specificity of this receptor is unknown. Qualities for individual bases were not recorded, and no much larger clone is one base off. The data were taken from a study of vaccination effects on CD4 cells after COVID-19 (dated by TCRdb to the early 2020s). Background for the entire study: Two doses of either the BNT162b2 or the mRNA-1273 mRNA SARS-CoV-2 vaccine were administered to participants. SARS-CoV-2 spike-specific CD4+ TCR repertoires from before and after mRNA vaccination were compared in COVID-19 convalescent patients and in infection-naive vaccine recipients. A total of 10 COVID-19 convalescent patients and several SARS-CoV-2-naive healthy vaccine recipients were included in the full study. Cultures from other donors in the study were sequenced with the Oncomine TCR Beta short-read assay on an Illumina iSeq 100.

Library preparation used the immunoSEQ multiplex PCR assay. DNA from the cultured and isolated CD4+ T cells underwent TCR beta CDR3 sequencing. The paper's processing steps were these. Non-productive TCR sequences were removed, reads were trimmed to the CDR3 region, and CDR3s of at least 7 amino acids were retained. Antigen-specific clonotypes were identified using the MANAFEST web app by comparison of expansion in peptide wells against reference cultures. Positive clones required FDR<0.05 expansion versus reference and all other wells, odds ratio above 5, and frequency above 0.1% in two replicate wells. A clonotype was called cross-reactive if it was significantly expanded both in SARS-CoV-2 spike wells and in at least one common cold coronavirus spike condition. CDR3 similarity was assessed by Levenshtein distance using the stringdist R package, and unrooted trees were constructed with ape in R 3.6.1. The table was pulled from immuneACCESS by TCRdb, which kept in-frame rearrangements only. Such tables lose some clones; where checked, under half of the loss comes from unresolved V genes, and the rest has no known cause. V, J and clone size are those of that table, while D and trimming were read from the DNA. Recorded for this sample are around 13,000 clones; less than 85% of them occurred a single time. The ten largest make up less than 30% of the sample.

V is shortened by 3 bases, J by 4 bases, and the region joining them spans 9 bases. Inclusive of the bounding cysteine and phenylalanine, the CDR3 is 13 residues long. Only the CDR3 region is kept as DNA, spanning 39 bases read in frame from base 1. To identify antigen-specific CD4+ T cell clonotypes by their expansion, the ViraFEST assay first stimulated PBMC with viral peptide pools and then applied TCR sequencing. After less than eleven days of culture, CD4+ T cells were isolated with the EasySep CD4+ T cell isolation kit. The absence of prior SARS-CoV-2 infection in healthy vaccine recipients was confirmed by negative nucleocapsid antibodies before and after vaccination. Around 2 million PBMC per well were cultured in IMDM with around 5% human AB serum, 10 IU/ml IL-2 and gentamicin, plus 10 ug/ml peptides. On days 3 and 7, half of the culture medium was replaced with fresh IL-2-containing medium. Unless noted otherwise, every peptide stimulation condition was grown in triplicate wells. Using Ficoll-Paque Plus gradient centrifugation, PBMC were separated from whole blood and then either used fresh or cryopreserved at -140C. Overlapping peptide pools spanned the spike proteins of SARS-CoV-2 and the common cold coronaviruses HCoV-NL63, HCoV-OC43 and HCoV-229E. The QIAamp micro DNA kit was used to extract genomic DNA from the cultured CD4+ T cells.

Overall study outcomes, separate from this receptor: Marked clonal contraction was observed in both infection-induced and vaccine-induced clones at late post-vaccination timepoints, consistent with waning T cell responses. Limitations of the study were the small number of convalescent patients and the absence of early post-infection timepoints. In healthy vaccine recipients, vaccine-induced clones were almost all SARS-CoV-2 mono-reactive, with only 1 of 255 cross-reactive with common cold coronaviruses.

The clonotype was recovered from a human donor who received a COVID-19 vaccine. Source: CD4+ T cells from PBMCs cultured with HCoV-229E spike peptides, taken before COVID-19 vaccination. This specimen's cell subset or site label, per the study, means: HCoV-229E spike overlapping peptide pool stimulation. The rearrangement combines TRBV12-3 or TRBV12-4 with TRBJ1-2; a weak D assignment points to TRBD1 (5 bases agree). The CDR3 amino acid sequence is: CASSFAGGYGYTF. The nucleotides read TGTGCCAGCAGTTTTGCGGGGGGCTATGGCTACACCTTC.